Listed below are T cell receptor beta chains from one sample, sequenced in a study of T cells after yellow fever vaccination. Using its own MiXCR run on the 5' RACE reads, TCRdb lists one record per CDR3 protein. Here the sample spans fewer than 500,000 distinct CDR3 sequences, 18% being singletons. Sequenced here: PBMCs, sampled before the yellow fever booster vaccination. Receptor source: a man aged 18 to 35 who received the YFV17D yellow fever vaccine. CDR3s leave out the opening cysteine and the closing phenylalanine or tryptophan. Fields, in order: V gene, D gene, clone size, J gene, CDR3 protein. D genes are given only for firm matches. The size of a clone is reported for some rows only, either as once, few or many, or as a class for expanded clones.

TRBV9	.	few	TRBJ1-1	ASSVVTGRAF
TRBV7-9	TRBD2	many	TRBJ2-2	ASSSTSGPLITGELF
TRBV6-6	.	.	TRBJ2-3	ASSYSNIRGRDTDTQY
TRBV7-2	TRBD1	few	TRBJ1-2	ASSLMGQGGLYGYT
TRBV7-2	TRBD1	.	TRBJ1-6	ASSAGQGGLGSPLH
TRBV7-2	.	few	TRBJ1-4	ASRMGVSNEKLF
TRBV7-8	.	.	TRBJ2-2	ASRKATGGTGELF
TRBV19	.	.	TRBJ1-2	ASSIAQGNYGYT
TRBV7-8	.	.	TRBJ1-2	ASSPGLLSGYT
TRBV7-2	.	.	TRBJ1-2	ASSVGRDYGYT
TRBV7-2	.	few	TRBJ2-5	ASSLPGGGEQETQY
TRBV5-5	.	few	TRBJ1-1	ASSSRFVPTEAF
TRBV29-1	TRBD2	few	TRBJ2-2	SSSGGSSGELF
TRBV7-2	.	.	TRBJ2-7	ASSGFYEQY